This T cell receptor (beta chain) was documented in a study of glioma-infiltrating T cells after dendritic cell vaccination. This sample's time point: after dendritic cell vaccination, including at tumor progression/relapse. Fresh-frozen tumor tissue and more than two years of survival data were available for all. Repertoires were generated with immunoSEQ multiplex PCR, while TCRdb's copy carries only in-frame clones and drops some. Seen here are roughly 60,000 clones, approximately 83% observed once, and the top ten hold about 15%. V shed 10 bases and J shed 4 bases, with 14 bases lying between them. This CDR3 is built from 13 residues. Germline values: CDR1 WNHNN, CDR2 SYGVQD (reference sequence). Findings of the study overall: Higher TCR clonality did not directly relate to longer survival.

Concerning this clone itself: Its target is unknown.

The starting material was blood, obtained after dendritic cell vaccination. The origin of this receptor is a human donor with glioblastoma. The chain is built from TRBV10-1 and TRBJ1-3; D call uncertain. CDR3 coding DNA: TGCGCCACTGCCCGACAAGGAGGAAACACCATATATTTT. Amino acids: CATARQGGNTIYF.